Each of the 12 T cell receptor beta chains below was sequenced from the same sample in a study of blood T cell repertoires in COVID-19. Sequencing used immunoSEQ multiplex PCR; TCRdb keeps in-frame clones, though not all of them. This table holds 400,000 to 500,000 clones, over 75% found once. Sequenced input: PBMCs or T cells enriched from blood (not recorded which). These receptors came from a woman aged 18 to 35 who had been exposed to COVID-19.

This clone showed up just once. CDR3 nucleotide sequence: TGTGCCAGCAGACGGGATTTGGGGGGGACTGAAGCTTTCTTT. Protein product: CASRRDLGGTEAFF. The chain links TRBV28 to TRBJ1-1, with D perhaps TRBD1 (5 bases). The germline gives CDR1 MDHEN, CDR2 SYDVKM. The CDR3 loop spans 14 amino acids. The ends were cut back, 6 bases at V and 5 bases at J, with 16 bases in the middle.

J is TRBJ2-7 and V is TRBV5-6; unclear D gene. Germline V gene sequence: CDR1 SGHDT, CDR2 YYEEEE. The V and J ends lost 0 bases and 0 bases respectively, with 7 bases between them. The CDR3 extends over 14 amino acids. The chain's CDR3 is CASSLVESSYEQYF. The CDR3 DNA sequence: TGTGCCAGCAGCTTGGTAGAGAGCTCCTACGAGCAGTACTTC.

The chain is built from TRBV3-1 (or the pseudogene TRBV3-2) and TRBJ1-2, with D uncertain. Germline lookup yields CDR1 LGHDT and CDR2 YNNKEL (reference sequence). This CDR3 comprises 15 residues. Trimming removed 2 bases from V and 2 bases from J, with 12 bases in between. The CDR3 reads CASSQLGSNNYGYTF. As DNA, the CDR3 is TGTGCCAGCAGCCAATTGGGCAGTAACAACTATGGCTACACCTTC.

The chain combines TRBV3-1 (or the pseudogene TRBV3-2) with TRBJ2-2, with 8 bases aligning to TRBD1. Germline lookup yields CDR1 LGHDT and CDR2 YNNKEL (reference sequence). The CDR3 totals 16 residues. Trimming removed 4 bases from V and 8 bases from J; junction bases left unmatched: 12. CDR3 residues: CASSLGQGTSLGELFF. Here the CDR3 DNA reads TGTGCCAGCAGCCTTGGACAGGGCACTAGTTTAGGGGAGCTGTTTTTT.

The genes are TRBV3-1 (or the pseudogene TRBV3-2) and TRBJ1-4; D is ambiguous. CDR1 is LGHDT and CDR2 is YNNKEL in the germline V gene (reference sequence). The CDR3 runs to 17 residues. V shed 0 bases and J shed 0 bases, with 11 bases lying between them. The CDR3 DNA reads TGTGCCAGCAGCCAAGATCTTCTCGGGGCAACTAATGAAAAACTGTTTTTT. Translation: CASSQDLLGATNEKLFF.

The chain carries TRBV24-1 and TRBJ1-4, with D perhaps TRBD1 (5 bases). The CDR3 is 15 amino acids. V lost 1 base, J lost 8 bases, and 13 bases lay in between. Germline V gene data show CDR1 as KGHDR and CDR2 as SFDVKD. The DNA of the CDR3 is TGTGCCACCAGTGATTTCTGGGGAGGGGAGGAAAAACTGTTTTTT. It encodes CATSDFWGGEEKLFF.

The rearrangement links TRBV3-1 (or the pseudogene TRBV3-2) to TRBJ1-6; 10 bases are a match to TRBD1. The J segment lost 9 bases and the V segment lost 0 bases, leaving 14 bases of the junction unmatched. The CDR3 sequence is 19 residues long. CDR1 and CDR2 (germline): LGHDT, YNNKEL (reference sequence). The CDR3 region is CASSQDLRQGATRGSPLHF. CDR3 sequence (DNA): TGTGCCAGCAGCCAAGACTTACGACAGGGGGCAACGCGGGGTTCACCCCTCCACTTT.

The chain carries TRBV7-9 and TRBJ1-2, with TRBD1 matching over 9 bases. J was trimmed by 8 bases and V by 2 bases; bases with no gene match: 15. The CDR3 has 17 amino acids. Germline V gene sequence: CDR1 SEHNR, CDR2 FQNEAQ (reference sequence). DNA of the CDR3: TGTGCCAGCAGCTTATCCCCAGGGACAGGGAGTCGTGGGGGCTACACCTTC. Protein sequence: CASSLSPGTGSRGGYTF.

The chain couples TRBV19 to TRBJ1-2; 9 positions agree with TRBD1. The CDR3 length is 13 residues. V was clipped by 4 bases and J by 6 bases; unmatched bases: 3. From germline, CDR1 is LNHDA and CDR2 SQIVND (reference sequence). The CDR3 region has the DNA TGTGCCAGTAGTACTGGGACAGGGCATGGCTACACCTTC. The encoded protein is CASSTGTGHGYTF.

This clone was seen more than once but under ten times. The V gene is TRBV18, the J gene TRBJ2-6, with 8 bases aligning to TRBD1. The CDR3 totals 19 residues. CDR1 is KGHSH and CDR2 is LQKENI in the germline V gene. With 0 bases clipped from V and 1 base from J, the junction kept 8 bases outside the gene matches. The CDR3 DNA reads as TGTGCCAGCTCACCACCGGGGACAGGCATTTCGTCTGGGGCCAACGTCCTGACTTTC. Amino acid sequence: CASSPPGTGISSGANVLTF.

This clone was seen a few times. The chain is built from TRBV19 and TRBJ1-2; no firm D call. The CDR3 has 11 amino acids. V lost 6 bases, J lost 6 bases, and 8 bases lay in between. Germline V gene data show CDR1 as LNHDA and CDR2 as SQIVND (reference sequence). The CDR3 nucleotides are TGTGCCAGTAGATATGACAATGGCTACACCTTC. Translating it yields CASRYDNGYTF.

The V and J genes are TRBV5-1 and TRBJ2-7; D remains unclear. V was shortened by 4 bases and J by 0 bases, with 14 bases between the two germline ends. Germline V gene sequence: CDR1 SGHRS, CDR2 YFSETQ. The CDR3 loop spans 15 amino acids. The CDR3: CASSPQERLSYEQYF. The CDR3 nucleotides are TGCGCCAGCAGCCCCCAAGAGCGCCTCTCCTACGAGCAGTACTTC.